The clone carrying this T cell receptor (beta chain) showed up just a few times. What it binds is not known. Extracted RNA was reverse transcribed, and the resulting cDNA served as sequencing template. Clones were read by immunoSEQ multiplex PCR, and TCRdb kept only the in-frame ones, dropping some. The sample consists of hundreds of thousands of clones, around 64% of them appearing once. This entry is derived from a study of CD8+ T cells in alopecia areata. Trimming at V came to 7 bases and at J to 4 bases, leaving 12 bases not matched to a gene. The CDR3 sequence is 15 residues long. The germline CDR1 and CDR2 sequences are SNHLY and FYNNEI. Study-wide points: Among patients, TCR sharing was less clear than in mice, a difference possibly due in part to HLA diversity in the patient population.

The sample's treatment: oral pan-JAK inhibitor, 5-10 mg twice daily. The receptor was isolated from a human donor with alopecia areata. Here the sequenced sample was CD4+ T cells sorted from blood, taken at roughly week 53, from a patient treated with tofacitinib. The chain combines TRBV2 with TRBJ1-2; 7 nucleotides agree with TRBD1. As DNA, the CDR3 is TGTGCCAGCACCGAAGGCGGGACAGCGGGCTATGGCTACACCTTC. This gives the protein CASTEGGTAGYGYTF.